The TCR beta chain described here comes from a study of T cells in Graves' hyperthyroidism and ophthalmopathy. V was trimmed by 5 bases and J by 3 bases, leaving 16 bases between them. The germline V gene has CDR1 SNHLY and CDR2 FYNNEI. This CDR3 comprises 15 residues. Overall study findings and caveats: Ophthalmopathy was told apart from stable hyperthyroidism by a 13 V-J model. With a median lead of about six months before onset, the model predicted ophthalmopathy. Blood shared most expanded thyroid clonotypes above 0.001.

From RNA transcripts, TCR beta CDR3 regions were amplified. A first-round RT-PCR of the TCR CDR3 used the HTBI primer set. Each CDR3 protein gets one entry after TCRdb re-called the multiplex PCR reads with MiXCR. There are a few hundred thousand distinct CDR3 sequences in the sample; approximately 14% occur only once, and around a quarter lies in the top ten. In its sample, this clonotype was seen many times. The antigen is not known. The clonotype was recovered from a woman younger than 35 with Graves' hyperthyroidism that later progressed to Graves' ophthalmopathy. The sequenced material came from blood. This sequence joins TRBV2 and TRBJ2-5; TRBD2 might be the D (5 bases). CDR3 residues: CASSRLFFSEETQYF. Here the CDR3 DNA reads TGTGCCAGCAGTCGGCTTTTCTTTAGCGAAGAGACCCAGTACTTC.